This paragraph reports one T cell receptor beta chain. Its antigen is unidentified. Time point here: blood 2 weeks post-SBRT. Sample treatment: 15 Gy SBRT to primary tumor, nephrectomy 4 weeks later. The tumor was a clear cell renal cell carcinoma. This specimen belongs to a study of radiation and T cells in renal cell carcinoma. Study overall: Nephrectomy followed 15 Gy stereotactic body radiation by 4 weeks.

The V end lost 9 bases, the J end lost 8 bases, and 13 bases lay between the germline ends. Germline V gene lookup returns CDR1 SNHLY and CDR2 FYNNEI. The CDR3 extends over 12 amino acids. Points from the study as a whole: In blood, top tumor clones expanded by 2 weeks, shrinking by 4. Without pretreatment biopsies, baseline tumor clonotype presence was undetermined.

Clones were read by immunoSEQ multiplex PCR, and TCRdb kept only the in-frame ones, dropping some. The sample lists 150,000 to 160,000 clones; 87% were seen once. The specimen was blood, collected from a patient whose treatment included radiotherapy and nephrectomy. The V gene is TRBV2, the J gene TRBJ1-4; D is unresolved. This receptor was identified in a woman aged 50 to 60 with renal cell carcinoma. CDR3 DNA: TGTGCCAGTTTGGGGATTGAGGAAAAACTGTTTTTT. It encodes CASLGIEEKLFF.